A single sample is the source of the 6 T cell receptor beta chains below, sequenced in a study of blood T cell repertoires in COVID-19. Clones were sequenced by immunoSEQ multiplex PCR, and TCRdb holds only the in-frame ones, with some missing. The repertoire holds 99,000 or so clones, about four fifths seen once, with about 5% in the top ten. The sample consisted of peripheral blood. These receptors originate from a man aged 60 to 75 with acute or convalescent COVID-19.

The sample holds one count of this clone. The gene calls are TRBV6-4 and TRBJ1-3; D call uncertain. V lost 7 bases, J lost 0 bases, and 13 bases lay in between. Germline CDR1 MRHNA, CDR2 SNTAGT. This CDR3 comprises 15 residues. CDR3 sequence reads: CASTRRPPSGNTIYF. As DNA, the CDR3 is TGTGCCAGCACTAGACGACCCCCCTCTGGAAACACCATATATTTT.

The rearrangement uses TRBV5-8 and TRBJ2-6; TRBD1 aligns across 9 bases. Looked up from germline, CDR1 is SGHTS and CDR2 is YDEGEE. V was clipped by 0 bases and J by 0 bases; unmatched bases: 10. This CDR3 has 20 amino acids. The CDR3 reads CASSLEIPGQGHSGANVLTF. As DNA, the CDR3 is TGTGCCAGCAGCTTGGAAATACCGGGACAGGGCCACTCTGGGGCCAACGTCCTGACTTTC. The variable domain in full, completed from reference TRBV5-8 and TRBJ2-6, reads EAGVTQSPTHLIKTRGQQATLRCSPISGHTSVYWYQQALGLGLQFLLWYDEGEERNRGNFPPRFSGRQFPNYSSELNVNALELEDSALYLCASSLEIPGQGHSGANVLTFGAGSRLTVL.

This clone was observed a single time. The chain combines TRBV5-1 with TRBJ1-6; the D is unclear. The germline V and J ends were trimmed by 1 base and 7 bases, with 9 bases remaining between them. There are 14 residues in the CDR3. The germline V gene encodes CDR1 SGHRS and CDR2 YFSETQ. In DNA, the CDR3 is TGCGCCAGCAGCTTGCCCGGGATCAATTCACCCCTCCACTTT. It yields the protein CASSLPGINSPLHF.

The genes are TRBV5-1 and TRBJ2-3; the D gene is possibly TRBD2 (5 bases). The CDR3 runs 16 residues. V was pared by 4 bases and J by 6 bases, with 21 bases between. The V gene's germline CDR1 is SGHRS and CDR2 YFSETQ. In DNA, the CDR3 is TGCGCCAGCAGCCCTGCGTCGGGAAGTGCCTCCGATACGCAGTATTTT. Residues: CASSPASGSASDTQYF.

This chain connects TRBV5-1 to TRBJ2-1; D is possibly TRBD1 (5 bases). V was clipped by 4 bases and J by 4 bases, with 18 bases between them. Germline values: CDR1 SGHRS, CDR2 YFSETQ. The length of the CDR3 is 16 residues. Here the CDR3 reads CASSTVNLGAYNEQFF. CDR3 nucleotide sequence: TGCGCCAGCAGCACGGTAAACTTAGGGGCTTACAATGAGCAGTTCTTC.

The chain couples TRBV3-1 (or the pseudogene TRBV3-2) to TRBJ1-6; a possible D gene is TRBD1 (5 bases). V was cut by 2 bases and J by 10 bases, with 18 bases left in between. The CDR3 has 16 residues. Germline CDR1 and CDR2: LGHDT and YNNKEL (reference sequence). The CDR3 coding sequence is TGTGCCAGCAGCCAACGTTTGGGGGGTTGGAACTCACCCCTCCACTTT. Translating it yields CASSQRLGGWNSPLHF.